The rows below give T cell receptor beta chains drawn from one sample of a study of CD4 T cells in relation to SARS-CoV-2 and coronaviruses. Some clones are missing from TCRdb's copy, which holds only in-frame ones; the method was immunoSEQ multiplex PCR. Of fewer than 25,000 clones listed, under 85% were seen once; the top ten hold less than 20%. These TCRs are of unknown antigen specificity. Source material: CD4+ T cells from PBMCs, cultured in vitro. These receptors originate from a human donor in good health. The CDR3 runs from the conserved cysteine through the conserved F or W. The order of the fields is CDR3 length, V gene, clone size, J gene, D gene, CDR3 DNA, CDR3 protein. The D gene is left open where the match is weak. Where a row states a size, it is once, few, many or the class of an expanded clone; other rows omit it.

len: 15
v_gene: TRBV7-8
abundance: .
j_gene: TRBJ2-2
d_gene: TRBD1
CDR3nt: TGTGCCAGCAGCTGGCCGACAGGGGACACCGGGGAGCTGTTTTTT
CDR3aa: CASSWPTGDTGELFF

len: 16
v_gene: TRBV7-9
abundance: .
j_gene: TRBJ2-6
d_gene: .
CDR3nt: TGTGCCAGCAGCTTTAAGCTTAACTCTGGGGCCAACGTCCTGACTTTC
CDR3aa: CASSFKLNSGANVLTF

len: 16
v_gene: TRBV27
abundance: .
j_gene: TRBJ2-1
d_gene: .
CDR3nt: TGTGCCAGCAGTTTATCAACTGGGGGATTTTACAATGAGCAGTTCTTC
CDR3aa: CASSLSTGGFYNEQFF

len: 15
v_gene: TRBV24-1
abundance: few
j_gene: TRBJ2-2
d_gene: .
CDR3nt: TGTGCCACCAGTGGAATTAGCCTAAACACCGGGGAGCTGTTTTTT
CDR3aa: CATSGISLNTGELFF

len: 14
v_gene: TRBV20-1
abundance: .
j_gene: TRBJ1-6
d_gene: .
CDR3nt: TGCAGTGCTAGTTCCAGGGCTCATAATTCACCCCTCCACTTT
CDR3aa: CSASSRAHNSPLHF

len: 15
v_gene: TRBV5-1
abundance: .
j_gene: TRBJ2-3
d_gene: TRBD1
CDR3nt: TGCGCCAGCAGCTTCACAGGGGAAAGGACAGATACGCAGTATTTT
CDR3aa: CASSFTGERTDTQYF

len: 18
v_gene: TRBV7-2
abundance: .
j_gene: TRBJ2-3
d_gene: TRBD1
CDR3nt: TGTGCCAGCAGCTTAGGTTCTTATCTGGGGACAGGGGGATATACGCAGTATTTT
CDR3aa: CASSLGSYLGTGGYTQYF

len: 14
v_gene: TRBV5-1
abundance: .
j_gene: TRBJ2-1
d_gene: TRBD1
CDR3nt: TGCGCCAGCAGCTTGGCCGCGGGACAGGCGGAGCAGTTCTTC
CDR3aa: CASSLAAGQAEQFF

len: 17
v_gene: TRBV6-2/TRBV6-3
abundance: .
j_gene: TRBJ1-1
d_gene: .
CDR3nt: TGTGCCAGCAGTTTACTTTGGCCGTCCTCAGGAGGCACTGAAGCTTTCTTT
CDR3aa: CASSLLWPSSGGTEAFF

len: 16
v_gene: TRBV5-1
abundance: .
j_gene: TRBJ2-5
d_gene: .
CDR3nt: TGCGCCAGCAGCCGACCCCGTCTAGCGCTTGAAGAGACCCAGTACTTC
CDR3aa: CASSRPRLALEETQYF

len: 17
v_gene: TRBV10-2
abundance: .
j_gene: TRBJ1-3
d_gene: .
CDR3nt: TGCGCCAGCAGTGAGCCTCCGGGACGGAGCTCTGGAAACACCATATATTTT
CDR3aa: CASSEPPGRSSGNTIYF

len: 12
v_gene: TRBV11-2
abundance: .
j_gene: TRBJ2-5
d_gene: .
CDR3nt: TGTGCCAGCAGCTTAGATGTGGAGACCCAGTACTTC
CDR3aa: CASSLDVETQYF

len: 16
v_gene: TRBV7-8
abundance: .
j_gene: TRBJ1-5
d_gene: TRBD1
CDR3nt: TGTGCCAGCAGCTTCGGGACAGGACATAGCAATCAGCCCCAGCATTTT
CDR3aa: CASSFGTGHSNQPQHF

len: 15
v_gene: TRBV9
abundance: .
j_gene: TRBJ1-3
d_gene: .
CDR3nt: TGTGCCAGCAGCGTAGTGGCAGGGAGTGGAAACACCATATATTTT
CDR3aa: CASSVVAGSGNTIYF

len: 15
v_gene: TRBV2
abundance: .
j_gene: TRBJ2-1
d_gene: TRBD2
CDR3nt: TGTGCCAGCAGGGAAGGACTAGCGGGAGGTAATGAGCAGTTCTTC
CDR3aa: CASREGLAGGNEQFF

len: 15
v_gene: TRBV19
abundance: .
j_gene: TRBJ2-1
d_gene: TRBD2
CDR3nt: TGTGCCAGTAGTATCGCCGAAGGACTAGGAAATGAGCAGTTCTTC
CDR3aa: CASSIAEGLGNEQFF

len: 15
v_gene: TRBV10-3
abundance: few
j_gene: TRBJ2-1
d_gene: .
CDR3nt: TGTGCCATCAGTACAGGGGAGGTCTCCTACAATGAGCAGTTCTTC
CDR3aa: CAISTGEVSYNEQFF

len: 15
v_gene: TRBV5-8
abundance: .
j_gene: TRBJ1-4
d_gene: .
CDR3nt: TGTGCCAGCAGCTTGTCGGGACAAGAGAATGAAAAACTGTTTTTT
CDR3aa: CASSLSGQENEKLFF

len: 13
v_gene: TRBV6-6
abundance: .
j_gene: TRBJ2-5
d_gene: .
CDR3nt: TGTGCCAGCAATAGGGCCCCACAAGAGACCCAGTACTTC
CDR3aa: CASNRAPQETQYF

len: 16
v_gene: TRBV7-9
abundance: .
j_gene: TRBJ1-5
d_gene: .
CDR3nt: TGTGCCAGCAGCTTATCTGGGAGGAATAGCAATCAGCCCCAGCATTTT
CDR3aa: CASSLSGRNSNQPQHF

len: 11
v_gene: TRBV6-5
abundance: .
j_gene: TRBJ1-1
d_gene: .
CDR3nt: TGTGCCAGCAGCTCGGGGACTGAAGCTTTCTTT
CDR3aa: CASSSGTEAFF

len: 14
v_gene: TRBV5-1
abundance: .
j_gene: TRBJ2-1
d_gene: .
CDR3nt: TGCGCCAGCAGCTTGGTTCGGCCCGACAATGAGCAGTTCTTC
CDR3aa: CASSLVRPDNEQFF

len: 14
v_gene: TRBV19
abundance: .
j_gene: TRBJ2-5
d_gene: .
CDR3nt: TGTGCCAGTAGTATAACAGGGTACCAAGAGACCCAGTACTTC
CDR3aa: CASSITGYQETQYF

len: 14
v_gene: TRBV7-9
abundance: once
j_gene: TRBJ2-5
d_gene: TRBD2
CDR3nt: TGTGCCAGCAGCTTAGCTAGCGGGCAAGAGACCCAGTACTTC
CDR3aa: CASSLASGQETQYF

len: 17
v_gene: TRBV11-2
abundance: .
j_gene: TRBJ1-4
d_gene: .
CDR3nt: TGTGCCAGCAGCTTAGTTCCAGCCACAGATTCTAATGAAAAACTGTTTTTT
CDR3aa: CASSLVPATDSNEKLFF

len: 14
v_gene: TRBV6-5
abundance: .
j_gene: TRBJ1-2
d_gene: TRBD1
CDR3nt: TGTGCCAGCACTACCGGACAGGGGGCGAGTGGCTACACCTTC
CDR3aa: CASTTGQGASGYTF

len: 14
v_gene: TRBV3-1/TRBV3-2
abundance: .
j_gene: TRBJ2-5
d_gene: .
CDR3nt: TGTGCCAGCAGCCAAGTGGGAGGGGGAAAGACCCAGTACTTC
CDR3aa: CASSQVGGGKTQYF

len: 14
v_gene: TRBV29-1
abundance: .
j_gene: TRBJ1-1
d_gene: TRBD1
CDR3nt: TGCAGCGGGGGCGGGACAGGGTTTCTGACTGAAGCTTTCTTT
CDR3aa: CSGGGTGFLTEAFF